These T cell receptor beta chains were read from a single sample in a study of T cells in Graves' hyperthyroidism and ophthalmopathy. TCRdb processed the multiplex PCR reads anew with MiXCR; each CDR3 protein has one entry. This sample has about 420,000 distinct CDR3 sequences; 15% to 18% occur once, and the top ten carry 13% to 15%. The sample comprised blood. All receptors come from a woman under 30 with Graves' hyperthyroidism. Each CDR3 is given with its conserved first and last residue. D genes are given only for firm matches. For some rows the clone size is stated as once, few or many, or as a class when expanded; others skip it.

J gene	CDR3 length	clone size	V gene	D gene	CDR3 protein	CDR3 DNA
TRBJ2-1	16	few	TRBV7-3	.	CASSPSGSHHYNEQFF	TGTGCCAGCAGCCCGTCCGGAAGCCATCACTACAATGAGCAGTTCTTC
TRBJ2-7	15	few	TRBV28	TRBD2	CASSLGETSGYEQYF	TGTGCCAGCAGTTTAGGCGAGACTAGCGGATACGAGCAGTACTTC
TRBJ1-2	14	many	TRBV6-1	.	CASTRSGANYGYTF	TGTGCCAGCACCCGTAGCGGGGCTAACTATGGCTACACCTTC
TRBJ1-3	15	many	TRBV20-1	TRBD1	CSARTGTGPGNTIYF	TGCAGTGCTAGAACCGGGACAGGGCCTGGAAACACCATATATTTT
TRBJ2-5	13	many	TRBV28	.	CASSRDHAETQYF	TGTGCCAGCAGTCGGGACCACGCCGAGACCCAGTACTTC
TRBJ1-1	14	many	TRBV6-6	.	CASSYGTYGVEAFF	TGTGCCAGCAGTTACGGCACATACGGGGTTGAAGCTTTCTTT
TRBJ2-2	16	.	TRBV6-1	TRBD1	CASSDLGTGDAGELFF	TGTGCCAGCAGTGATCTGGGGACAGGGGACGCCGGGGAGCTGTTTTTT
TRBJ2-3	15	many	TRBV18	.	CASSPPLGRTDTQYF	TGTGCCAGCTCACCACCTTTGGGGCGCACAGATACGCAGTATTTT
TRBJ1-2	13	many	TRBV24-1	.	CATSAGRWYGYTF	TGTGCCACCAGTGCGGGGCGGTGGTATGGCTACACCTTC
TRBJ1-2	14	.	TRBV7-9	.	CASSGSGRGYGYTF	TGTGCCAGCAGCGGGTCCGGCAGGGGATATGGCTACACCTTC
TRBJ2-2	16	many	TRBV20-1	.	CSAPPEIAPNTGELFF	TGCAGTGCCCCTCCGGAGATAGCGCCGAACACCGGGGAGCTGTTTTTT
TRBJ2-7	15	many	TRBV28	.	CASSLFVAGSYEQYF	TGTGCCAGCAGTTTGTTTGTTGCGGGCTCCTACGAGCAGTACTTC
TRBJ1-6	14	.	TRBV5-6	.	CASSLGWGNSPLHF	TGTGCCAGCAGCCTGGGTTGGGGGAATTCACCCCTCCACTTT
TRBJ1-1	14	many	TRBV6-1	.	CASRDPAGRTEAFF	TGTGCCAGCAGGGACCCAGCGGGGAGGACTGAAGCTTTCTTT
TRBJ1-2	15	.	TRBV4-3	.	CASSQATATNYGYTF	TGCGCCAGCAGCCAAGCGACAGCCACAAACTATGGCTACACCTTC
TRBJ2-1	12	many	TRBV24-1	.	CATSGGLNEQFF	TGTGCCACCTCCGGGGGTCTAAATGAGCAGTTCTTC
TRBJ1-2	15	many	TRBV7-8	TRBD1	CASSPLPGGRYGYTF	TGTGCCAGCAGCCCACTACCAGGGGGTCGATATGGCTACACCTTC
TRBJ2-1	13	many	TRBV5-1	.	CASSDGTFNEQFF	TGCGCCAGCAGCGACGGGACTTTCAATGAGCAGTTCTTC
TRBJ1-6	14	few	TRBV19	TRBD1	CASGTGSYNSPLHF	TGTGCCAGTGGGACAGGGAGTTATAATTCACCCCTCCACTTT
TRBJ2-7	14	.	TRBV19	TRBD1	CASSGQGNLYEQYF	TGTGCCAGTAGTGGACAGGGGAACCTCTACGAGCAGTACTTC
TRBJ1-5	15	many	TRBV20-1	.	CSARGRGYSNQPQHF	TGCAGTGCTAGAGGAAGGGGATATAGCAATCAGCCCCAGCATTTT